Sequencing of this T cell receptor (beta chain) was carried out in a study of PD-1 blockade in classical Hodgkin lymphoma. Of note for this clone: Its antigen remains unknown.

Study outcomes and limitations: Exclusion applied to patients who initiated nivolumab less than 1 year following ASCT. Diversity similar to that of newly diagnosed patients was seen at baseline in complete responders.

Trimming removed 2 bases at V and 2 bases at J, with 19 bases between. This CDR3 spans 17 amino acids. Profiled with immunoSEQ multiplex PCR; TCRdb holds only in-frame clones, not every one. The sample shows approximately 160,000 clones, 78% of them seen only once. Relapse after autologous stem cell transplantation occurred in every patient, and brentuximab vedotin exposure varied. This rearrangement joins TRBV5-7 to TRBJ1-1, with a weak D call TRBD1 (6 bases). TRBV5-7 is an ORF; its function is uncertain. This receptor was obtained from a human donor with classical Hodgkin lymphoma. Sequencing was performed on peripheral blood mononuclear cells (PBMCs), taken before the second cycle of nivolumab. The CDR3: CASSLADSPLRNTEAFF. Written as DNA, the CDR3 is TGTGCCAGCAGCTTAGCGGACAGTCCCCTGAGAAACACTGAAGCTTTCTTT.